Shown below are 7 T cell receptor delta chains from a single sample sequenced in a study of γδ T cells in repeated Plasmodium falciparum infection. Gammadelta T cells were flow-sorted from PBMC into Vgamma9/Vdelta2+ and Vdelta2-negative populations for bulk analysis. TCRdb reanalysed the multiplex PCR reads with CATT. Of 45,000 to 60,000 delta-chain clones in the sample, around 2% are singletons; the top ten hold around 24%. The sample was gamma-delta T cells from blood. All receptors come from a pool of human donors (malaria-infected and uninfected, not separated).

Turning to this clone: TCRdb's protein for this DNA is that of a much larger clone and differs from the translation at residue 21, likely a read error; the protein shown is the DNA translation. The V and J genes are TRDV1 and TRDJ1; 11 bases are shared with TRDD3. TCRdb leaves out the J gene; it was filled in here by matching the DNA to germline. The germline CDR1 and CDR2 sequences are TSWWSYY and QGS. This CDR3 has 24 amino acids. The CDR3 here is CALGERTYPGRWGIRPLYTDRLIF. The CDR3 DNA reads as TGTGCTCTTGGGGAACGTACCTACCCCGGGAGATGGGGGATACGCCCATTGTACACCGATAGACTCATCTTT.

A few counts support this clone. This DNA's translation differs at residue 15 from TCRdb's protein, which comes from a much larger clone; a read error is likely, and the protein shown is translated from the DNA. This chain links TRDV2 with TRDJ1, with 9 bases aligning to TRDD3. TCRdb supplies no J gene; here it was assigned by aligning the nucleotide sequence to germline. The germline V gene encodes CDR1 GEAIGNYY and CDR2 EKD. There are 18 residues in the CDR3. The CDR3 sequence: CACDTVGVLGDGTDILIF. Here the CDR3 DNA reads TGTGCCTGTGACACCGTGGGAGTGCTGGGGGATGGGACCGATATACTCATCTTT.

The V call is TRDV2, the J call TRDJ1, with 7 bases fitting TRDD3. As TCRdb names no J gene, one was assigned here on the basis of a DNA match to germline. The V gene's germline CDR1 is GEAIGNYY and CDR2 EKD. V trimming: 0 bases; J trimming: 8 bases; junction bases outside the gene matches: 23. The CDR3 sequence is 19 residues long. CDR3 loop: CACDTVGRIRKEKKEKLIF. In DNA form, the CDR3 reads TGTGCCTGTGACACCGTAGGAAGGATACGCAAAGAGAAAAAAGAGAAACTCATCTTT.

The table lists this clone with many counts. The protein recorded in TCRdb matches a much larger clone and deviates from this DNA's translation at residue 17, suggesting a read error; the protein here is obtained by translating the DNA. V usage is TRAV38-2/DV8 and J usage is TRDJ1, with TRDD3 matching over 13 bases. Germline CDR1 and CDR2: TSESDYY and QEAYKQQN. The CDR3 spans 19 residues. CDR3 protein: CAYRMLLGDTGFWTDKPIF. The DNA of the CDR3 is TGTGCTTATAGGATGCTACTGGGGGATACGGGTTTTTGGACCGATAAACCCATCTTT.

Note on this clone: TCRdb lists the protein of a much larger clone for this DNA, which differs at residue 13, so this is likely a read error; the protein given here is translated from the DNA itself. The chain couples TRDV2 to TRDJ1, with 9 bases lining up with TRDD3. Because TCRdb records no J gene, it was assigned here through a match of the DNA to germline. Germline V gene lookup returns CDR1 GEAIGNYY and CDR2 EKD. The CDR3 sequence is 21 residues long. The ends lost 0 bases at V and 0 bases at J; junction bases unmatched: 19. The CDR3, as DNA: TGTGCCTGTGACACCGAAAGGGTTCTTACTGGGGGACATCCGTACACCGATAAACTCATCTTT. Amino acid sequence: CACDTERVLTGGHPYTDKLIF.

With respect to this clone: It is likely a read error: a sequence one base away is far more abundant. The same CDR3 also results from other DNA sequences found in this sample. The rearrangement joins TRDV1 to TRDJ2; 10 bases are shared with TRDD3. The J gene is absent in TCRdb and was assigned here via DNA matching to germline. V lost 6 bases, J lost 4 bases, and 20 bases stayed unmatched. The CDR3 runs to 20 residues. CDR1 and CDR2 from the germline V gene are TSWWSYY and QGS. The CDR3 sequence is CALGLLRGGTGGYATAQLFF. Written as DNA, the CDR3 is TGTGCTCTTGGCCTCCTCCGCGGAGGTACCGGGGGATACGCGACAGCACAACTCTTCTTT.

Of note for this clone: The protein that TCRdb holds for this DNA derives from a much larger clone and differs from the translated DNA at residue 14, which likely indicates a read error; the protein shown here is translated from the DNA. Other DNA sequences in this specimen translate into the identical CDR3. J is TRDJ1 and V is TRDV1; 9 positions agree with TRDD3. The J gene was not available in TCRdb and was assigned here by matching the DNA to germline segments. The V gene end was trimmed by 1 base and the J gene end by 8 bases; junction bases not matched to a gene: 32. Germline loops: CDR1 TSWWSYY, CDR2 QGS. The CDR3 length is 23 residues. This chain's CDR3 is CALGEPSSIVVDLRGIHVAKLIF. Written as DNA, the CDR3 is TGTGCTCTTGGGGAACCTTCCTCTATCGTTGTAGATTTGAGGGGGATACACGTGGCAAAACTCATCTTT.